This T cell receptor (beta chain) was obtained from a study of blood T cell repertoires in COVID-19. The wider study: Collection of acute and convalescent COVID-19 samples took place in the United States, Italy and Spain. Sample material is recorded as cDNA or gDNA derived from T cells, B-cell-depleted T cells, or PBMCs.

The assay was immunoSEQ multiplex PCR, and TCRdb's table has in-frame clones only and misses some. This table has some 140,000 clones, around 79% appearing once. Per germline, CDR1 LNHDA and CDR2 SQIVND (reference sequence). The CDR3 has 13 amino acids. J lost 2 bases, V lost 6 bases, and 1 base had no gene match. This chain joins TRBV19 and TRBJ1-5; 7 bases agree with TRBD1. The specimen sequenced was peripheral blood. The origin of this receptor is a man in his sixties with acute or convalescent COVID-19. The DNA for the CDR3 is TGTGCCAGTAGGGGGACAGGCAATCAGCCCCAGCATTTT. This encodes CASRGTGNQPQHF.